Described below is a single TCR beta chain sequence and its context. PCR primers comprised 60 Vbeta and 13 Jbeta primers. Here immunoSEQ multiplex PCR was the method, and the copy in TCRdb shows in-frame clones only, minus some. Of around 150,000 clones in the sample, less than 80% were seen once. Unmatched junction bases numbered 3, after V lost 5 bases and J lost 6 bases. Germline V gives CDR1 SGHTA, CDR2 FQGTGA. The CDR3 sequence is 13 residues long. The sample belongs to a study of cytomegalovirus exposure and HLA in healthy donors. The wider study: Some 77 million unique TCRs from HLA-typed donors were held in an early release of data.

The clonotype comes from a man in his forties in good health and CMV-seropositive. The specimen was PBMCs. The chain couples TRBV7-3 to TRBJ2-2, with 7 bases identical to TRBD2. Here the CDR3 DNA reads TGTGCCAGCAGCCCCACTAGCGCCGGGGAGCTGTTTTTT. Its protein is CASSPTSAGELFF.